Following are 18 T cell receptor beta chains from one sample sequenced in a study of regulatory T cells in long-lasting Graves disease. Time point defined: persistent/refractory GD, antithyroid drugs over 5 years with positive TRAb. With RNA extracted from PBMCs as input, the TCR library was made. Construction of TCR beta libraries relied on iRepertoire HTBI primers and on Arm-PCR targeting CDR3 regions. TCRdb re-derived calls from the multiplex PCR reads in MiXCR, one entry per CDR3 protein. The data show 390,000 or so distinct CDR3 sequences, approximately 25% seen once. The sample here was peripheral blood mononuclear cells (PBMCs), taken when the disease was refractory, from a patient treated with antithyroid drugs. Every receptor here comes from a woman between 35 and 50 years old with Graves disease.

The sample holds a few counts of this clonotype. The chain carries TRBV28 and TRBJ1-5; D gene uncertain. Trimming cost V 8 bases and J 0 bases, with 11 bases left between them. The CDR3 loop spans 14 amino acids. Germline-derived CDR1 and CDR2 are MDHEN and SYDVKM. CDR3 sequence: CASSDGFSNQPQHF. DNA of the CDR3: TGTGCCAGCTCGGACGGGTTTAGCAATCAGCCCCAGCATTTT.

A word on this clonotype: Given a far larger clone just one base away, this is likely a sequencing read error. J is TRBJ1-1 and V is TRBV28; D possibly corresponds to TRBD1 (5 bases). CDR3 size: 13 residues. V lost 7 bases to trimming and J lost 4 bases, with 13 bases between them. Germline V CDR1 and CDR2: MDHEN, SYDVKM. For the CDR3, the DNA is TGTGCCAGCAACCCCCCAGGGAGCACTGAAGCTTTCTTT. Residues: CASNPPGSTEAFF. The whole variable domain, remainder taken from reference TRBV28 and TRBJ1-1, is DVKVTQSSRYLVKRTGEKVFLECVQDMDHENMFWYRQDPGLGLRLIYFSYDVKMKEKGDIPEGYSVSREKKERFSLILESASTNQTSMYLCASNPPGSTEAFFGQGTRLTVV.

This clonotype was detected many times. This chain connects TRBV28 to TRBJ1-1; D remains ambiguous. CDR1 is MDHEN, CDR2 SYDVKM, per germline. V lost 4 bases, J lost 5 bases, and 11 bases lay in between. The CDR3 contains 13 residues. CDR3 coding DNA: TGTGCCAGCAGTTCTGGCGGGATAACTGAAGCTTTCTTT. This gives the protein CASSSGGITEAFF.

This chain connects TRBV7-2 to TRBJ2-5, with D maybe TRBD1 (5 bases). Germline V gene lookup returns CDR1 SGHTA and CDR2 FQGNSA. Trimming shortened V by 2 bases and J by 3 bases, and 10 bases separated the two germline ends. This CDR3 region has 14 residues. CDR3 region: CASSLRQNKETQYF. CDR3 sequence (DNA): TGTGCCAGCAGCTTACGACAGAATAAAGAGACCCAGTACTTC. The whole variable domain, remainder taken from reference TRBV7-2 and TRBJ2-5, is GAGVSQSPSNKVTEKGKDVELRCDPISGHTALYWYRQSLGQGLEFLIYFQGNSAPDKSGLPSDRFSAERTGGSVSTLTIQRTQQEDSAVYLCASSLRQNKETQYFGPGTRLLVL.

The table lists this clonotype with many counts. The CDR3, as DNA: TGTGCCAGCAGTATTACAGGGCTGGGGAAGGCCGGGGAGCTGTTTTTT. Its translation: CASSITGLGKAGELFF. The chain combines TRBV28 with TRBJ2-2; D might be TRBD1 (6 bases). The CDR3 has 16 amino acids. V lost 5 bases and J 6 bases, leaving 19 bases between the germline ends. CDR1 is MDHEN, CDR2 SYDVKM, per germline.

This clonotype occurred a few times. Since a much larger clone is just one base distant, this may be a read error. The CDR3 DNA reads as TGTGCCAGCAGTTTTGGGGCGGGAGTAGAGACCCAGTACTTC. Translating it yields CASSFGAGVETQYF. V is TRBV27 and J is TRBJ2-5, with 7 bases that match TRBD2. With 3 bases clipped from V and 4 bases from J, the junction kept 5 bases outside the gene matches. The CDR3 has 14 residues. Germline CDR1 is MNHEY and CDR2 is SMNVEV (reference sequence).

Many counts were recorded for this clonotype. The CDR3 here is CASSLRDPNTEAFF. In DNA, the CDR3 is TGTGCCAGCAGTCTACGGGACCCCAACACTGAAGCTTTCTTT. V and J are TRBV12-3 or TRBV12-4 and TRBJ1-1; tentatively, D is TRBD1 (5 bases). V shed 5 bases and J shed 2 bases, with 12 bases lying between them. CDR3 length: 14 residues.

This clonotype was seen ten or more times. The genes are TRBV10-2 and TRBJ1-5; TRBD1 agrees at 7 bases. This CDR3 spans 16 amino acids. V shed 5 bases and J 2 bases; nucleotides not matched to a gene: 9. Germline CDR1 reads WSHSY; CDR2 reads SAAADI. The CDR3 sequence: CASSTNRQGGNQPQHF. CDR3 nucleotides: TGCGCCAGCAGTACAAATCGACAGGGCGGCAATCAGCCCCAGCATTTT.

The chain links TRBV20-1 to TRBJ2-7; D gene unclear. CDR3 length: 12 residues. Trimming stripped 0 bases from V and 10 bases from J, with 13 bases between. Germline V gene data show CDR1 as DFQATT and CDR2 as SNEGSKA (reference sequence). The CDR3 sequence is CSARDRALRQYF. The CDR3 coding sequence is TGCAGTGCTAGAGATCGGGCATTGAGACAGTACTTC.

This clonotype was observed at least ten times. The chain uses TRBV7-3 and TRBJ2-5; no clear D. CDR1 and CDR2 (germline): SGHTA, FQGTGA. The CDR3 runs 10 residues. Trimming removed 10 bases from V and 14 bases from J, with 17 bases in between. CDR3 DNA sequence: TGTGCCAACCCCCGCCAACCCTTATACTTC. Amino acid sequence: CANPRQPLYF. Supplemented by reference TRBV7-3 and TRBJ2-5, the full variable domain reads GAGVSQTPSNKVTEKGKYVELRCDPISGHTALYWYRQSLGQGPEFLIYFQGTGAADDSGLPNDRFFAVRPEGSVSTLKIQRTERGDSAVYLCANPRQPLYFGPGTRLLVL.

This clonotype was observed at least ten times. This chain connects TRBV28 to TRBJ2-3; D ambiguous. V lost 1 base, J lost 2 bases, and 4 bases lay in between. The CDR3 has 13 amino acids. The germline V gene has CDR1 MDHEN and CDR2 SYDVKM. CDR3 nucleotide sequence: TGTGCCAGCAGTTTATTGTCCACAGATACGCAGTATTTT. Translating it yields CASSLLSTDTQYF.

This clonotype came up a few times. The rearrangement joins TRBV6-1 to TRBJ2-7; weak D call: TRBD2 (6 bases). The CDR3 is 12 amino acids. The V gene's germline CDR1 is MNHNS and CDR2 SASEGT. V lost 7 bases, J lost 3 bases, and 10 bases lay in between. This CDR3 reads CASISGSYEQYF. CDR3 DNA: TGTGCCAGCATCTCCGGGAGCTACGAGCAGTACTTC.

The CDR3 bases are TGTGCCAGCTCTGACAGGGGATGGGGAACATGGAGCTCCTACGAGCAGTACTTC. Translating it yields CASSDRGWGTWSSYEQYF. The chain carries TRBV6-1 and TRBJ2-7; TRBD1 aligns across 8 bases. Germline V gene data show CDR1 as MNHNS and CDR2 as SASEGT. J gave up 0 bases and V 8 bases, and 18 bases lay outside the gene matches. CDR3 length equals 18 residues.

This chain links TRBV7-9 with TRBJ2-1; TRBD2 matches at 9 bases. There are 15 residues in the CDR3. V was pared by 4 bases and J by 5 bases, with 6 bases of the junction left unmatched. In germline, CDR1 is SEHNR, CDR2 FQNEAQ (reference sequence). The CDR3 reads CASSSPGLAHNEQFF. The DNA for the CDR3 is TGTGCCAGCAGCTCTCCGGGACTAGCCCACAATGAGCAGTTCTTC.

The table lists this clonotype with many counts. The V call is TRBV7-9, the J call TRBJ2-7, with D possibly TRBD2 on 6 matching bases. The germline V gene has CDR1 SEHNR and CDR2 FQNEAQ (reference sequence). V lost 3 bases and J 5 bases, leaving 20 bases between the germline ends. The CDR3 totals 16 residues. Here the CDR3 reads CASSFGVAGLADEQYF. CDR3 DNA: TGTGCCAGCAGCTTTGGGGTGGCGGGACTTGCGGACGAGCAGTACTTC.

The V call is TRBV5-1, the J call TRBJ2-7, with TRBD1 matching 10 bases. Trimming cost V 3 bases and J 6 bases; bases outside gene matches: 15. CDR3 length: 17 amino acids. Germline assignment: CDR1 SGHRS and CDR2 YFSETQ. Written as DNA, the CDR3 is TGCGCCAGCAGCTCGAATACTCCGGGACAGGGGCCTCGCGAGCAGTACTTC. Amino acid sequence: CASSSNTPGQGPREQYF.

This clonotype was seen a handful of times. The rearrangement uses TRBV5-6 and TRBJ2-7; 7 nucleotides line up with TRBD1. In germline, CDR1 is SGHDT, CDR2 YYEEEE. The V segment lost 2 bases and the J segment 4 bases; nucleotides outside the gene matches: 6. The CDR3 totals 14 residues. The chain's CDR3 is CASSFGDRIYEQYF. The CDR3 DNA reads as TGTGCCAGCAGCTTTGGGGACAGAATATACGAGCAGTACTTC.

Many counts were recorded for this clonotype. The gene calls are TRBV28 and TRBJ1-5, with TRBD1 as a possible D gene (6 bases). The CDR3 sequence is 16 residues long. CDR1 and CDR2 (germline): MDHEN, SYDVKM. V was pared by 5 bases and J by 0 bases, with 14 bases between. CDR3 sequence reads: CASSAGVGGSNQPQHF. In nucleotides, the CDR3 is TGTGCCAGCAGTGCGGGAGTAGGGGGTAGCAATCAGCCCCAGCATTTT.